This T cell receptor beta chain was captured by sequencing in a study of shared clonotypes between healthy human individuals. Whole-study context: The donor pool was made up of two women and a few men aged 18 to 49.

The trim removed 2 bases at V and 6 bases at J, leaving 4 bases unmatched. The CDR3 runs 16 residues. CDR1 and CDR2 (germline): SGHNT, YYREEE (reference sequence). Clones were read by immunoSEQ multiplex PCR, and TCRdb kept only the in-frame ones, dropping some. Here the sample spans about 1 million clones, more than 60% being singletons. Whole-study findings and limits: The study found lower generation probabilities in non-shared clonotypes than in those shared by all four donors.

As for this clone: Its target is not known.

V and J are TRBV5-4 and TRBJ2-2; 13 nucleotides agree with TRBD2. Sequenced input: memory CD4+ T cells sorted from blood. The sample's subset: CD45RA-negative fraction. The TCR sequence derives from a man younger than 30 in good health. The CDR3 here is CASSFTSGRAAGELFF. CDR3 nucleotide sequence: TGTGCCAGCAGCTTTACTAGCGGGAGGGCGGCCGGGGAGCTGTTTTTT. Combining the CDR3 with reference TRBV5-4 and TRBJ2-2 gives the whole variable domain ETGVTQSPTHLIKTRGQQVTLRCSSQSGHNTVSWYQQALGQGPQFIFQYYREEENGRGNFPPRFSGLQFPNYSSELNVNALELDDSALYLCASSFTSGRAAGELFFGEGSRLTVL.